The clone carrying this T cell receptor (beta chain) was detected ten times or more. The antigen is undetermined. The time point was: sample taken at primary tumor resection. Samples came from roughly 72 TRACERx patients with untreated early-stage lung cancer. The record originates from a study of spatial heterogeneity in lung cancer. Study overall: From matched bulk RNA-seq came a T cell module score, which showed a strong correlation with TCR transcript counts in tumor regions.

Germline V gene lookup returns CDR1 MNHNY and CDR2 SVGAGI (reference sequence). CDR3 size: 15 residues. The J segment lost 6 bases and the V segment lost 0 bases, leaving 6 bases of the junction unmatched. Findings of the study overall: Tracking of tumor mutation counts was seen in expanded intratumoral alpha and beta TCR counts.

TCRdb re-called the 5' RACE reads with MiXCR, one entry per CDR3 protein. Altogether approximately 10,000 distinct CDR3 sequences are present, just over 14% being singletons, with the ten largest covering about 14%. The chain couples TRBV6-6 to TRBJ1-1; 8 nucleotides line up with TRBD1. The specimen comprised lung tumor tissue, sampled at surgery. The clonotype comes from a male donor with early-stage non-small cell lung cancer. For the CDR3, the DNA is TGTGCCAGCAGTTACTCGGCCCAGGGGGCCGCTGAAGCTTTCTTT. This sequence encodes CASSYSAQGAAEAFF.